Each of the 6 T cell receptor beta chains below was sequenced from the same sample in a study of blood T cell repertoires in COVID-19. Method: immunoSEQ multiplex PCR; TCRdb's copy keeps in-frame clones and lacks some. This table holds roughly 250,000 clones, roughly 91% found once. Sequenced: peripheral blood. The source of these receptors is a man younger than 45 with acute or convalescent COVID-19.

The chain combines TRBV9 with TRBJ2-1, with 9 bases lining up with TRBD2. Germline values: CDR1 SGDLS, CDR2 YYNGEE. V was pared by 5 bases and J by 12 bases, with 9 bases of the junction left unmatched. This CDR3 has 13 residues. The CDR3 DNA is TGTGCCAGCAGTTACAATAGCGGGAGCGGGCAGTTCTTC. Translating gives CASSYNSGSGQFF. Using reference TRBV9 and TRBJ2-1 for the parts outside the CDR3, the full variable domain is DSGVTQTPKHLITATGQRVTLRCSPRSGDLSVYWYQQSLDQGLQFLIQYYNGEERAKGNILERFSAQQFPDLHSELNLSSLELGDSALYFCASSYNSGSGQFFGPGTRLTVL.

This rearrangement joins TRBV5-1 to TRBJ1-5; D may be TRBD1 (5 bases). Trimming removed 4 bases from V and 3 bases from J, with 14 bases in between. Germline V gene lookup returns CDR1 SGHRS and CDR2 YFSETQ. The CDR3 contains 15 residues. CDR3: CASSPTESPNQPQHF. The CDR3 DNA reads TGCGCCAGCAGCCCGACAGAGTCCCCCAATCAGCCCCAGCATTTT.

This clone occurred once. This chain uses TRBV7-9 with TRBJ1-6, with D uncertain. Germline assignment: CDR1 SEHNR and CDR2 FQNEAQ (reference sequence). Trimming stripped 3 bases from V and 7 bases from J, with 10 bases between. The CDR3 loop spans 14 amino acids. The CDR3 DNA sequence: TGTGCCAGCAGCTTGTCCGGGAGCAATTCACCCCTCCACTTT. It is translated as CASSLSGSNSPLHF.

V gene TRBV7-6 combines with J gene TRBJ1-4, with 8 bases aligning to TRBD1. Germline V gene sequence: CDR1 SGHVS, CDR2 FNYEAQ. The CDR3 spans 14 residues. V shed 6 bases, J shed 7 bases, and the junction held 7 bases outside the gene matches. The chain's CDR3 is CASRPGTGGEKLFF. CDR3 nucleotide sequence: TGTGCCAGCAGGCCAGGGACAGGAGGTGAAAAACTGTTTTTT.

V usage is TRBV19 and J usage is TRBJ1-5; TRBD1 matches at 9 bases. The CDR3 is made up of 15 amino acids. The trim removed 5 bases at V and 5 bases at J, leaving 7 bases unmatched. The germline CDR1 and CDR2 sequences are LNHDA and SQIVND (reference sequence). The CDR3 DNA reads as TGTGCCAGTAGTCCCGGGACAGGGAGTCATCAGCCCCAGCATTTT. It yields the protein CASSPGTGSHQPQHF.

The rearrangement joins TRBV7-2 to TRBJ1-2; 10 bases are shared with TRBD1. The CDR3 length is 15 residues. Germline V lookup: CDR1 SGHTA, CDR2 FQGNSA. Losses at the gene ends were 7 bases for V and 5 bases for J; bases not matched to a gene: 10. CDR3 sequence (DNA): TGTGCCAGCACAGGACAGGGGGTGTCTTGGTATGGCTACACCTTC. As protein: CASTGQGVSWYGYTF. Complete variable domain (other parts from reference TRBV7-2 and TRBJ1-2): GAGVSQSPSNKVTEKGKDVELRCDPISGHTALYWYRQSLGQGLEFLIYFQGNSAPDKSGLPSDRFSAERTGGSVSTLTIQRTQQEDSAVYLCASTGQGVSWYGYTFGSGTRLTVV.